This record looks at one T cell receptor beta chain sequence and its context. Criteria for exclusion of patients were uncontrolled infection, other autoimmune disease, pregnancy or lactation. Trimming cost V 0 bases and J 0 bases, with 11 bases left between them. Germline V gives CDR1 SQVTM, CDR2 ANQGSEA. The CDR3 covers 16 residues. These data come from a study of T cells in Graves' hyperthyroidism and ophthalmopathy. RNA transcripts gave rise to amplified TCR beta CDR3 regions. RT-PCR in the first round (using the HTBI primer set) targeted the TCR CDR3. TCRdb reanalysed the multiplex PCR reads using MiXCR and keeps one entry per CDR3 protein. The sample consists of approximately 400,000 distinct CDR3 sequences, about 14% of them appearing once.

J is TRBJ2-2 and V is TRBV29-1; no firm D call. The clonotype originates from a man in his fifties or sixties with Graves' ophthalmopathy. The material sequenced was blood. The CDR3 DNA reads as TGCAGCGTTGAAGACCTGGAAAGGTCGAACACCGGGGAGCTGTTTTTT. This sequence encodes CSVEDLERSNTGELFF.